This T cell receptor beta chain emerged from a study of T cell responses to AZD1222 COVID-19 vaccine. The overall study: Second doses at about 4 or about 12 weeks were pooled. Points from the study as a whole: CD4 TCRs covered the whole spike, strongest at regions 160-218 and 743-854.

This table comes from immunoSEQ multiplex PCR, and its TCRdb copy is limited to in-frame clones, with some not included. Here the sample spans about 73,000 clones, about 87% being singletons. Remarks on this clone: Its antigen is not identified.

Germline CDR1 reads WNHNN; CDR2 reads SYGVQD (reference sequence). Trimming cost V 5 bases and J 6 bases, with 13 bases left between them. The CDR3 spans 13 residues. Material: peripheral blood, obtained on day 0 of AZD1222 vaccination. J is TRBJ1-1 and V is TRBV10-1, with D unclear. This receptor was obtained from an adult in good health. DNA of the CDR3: TGCGCCAGCAGTTCCCTCAGAGGTGCTGAAGCTTTCTTT. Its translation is CASSSLRGAEAFF.